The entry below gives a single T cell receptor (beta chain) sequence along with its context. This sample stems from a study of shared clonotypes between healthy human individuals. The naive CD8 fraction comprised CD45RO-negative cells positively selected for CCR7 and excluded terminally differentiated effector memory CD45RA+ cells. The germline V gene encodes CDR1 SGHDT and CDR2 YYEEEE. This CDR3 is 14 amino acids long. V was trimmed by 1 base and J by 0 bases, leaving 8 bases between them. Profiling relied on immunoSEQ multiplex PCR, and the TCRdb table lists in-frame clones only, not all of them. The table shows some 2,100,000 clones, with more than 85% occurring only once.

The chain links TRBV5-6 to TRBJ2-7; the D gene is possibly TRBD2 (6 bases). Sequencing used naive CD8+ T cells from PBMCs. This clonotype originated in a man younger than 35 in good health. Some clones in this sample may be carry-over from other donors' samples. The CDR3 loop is CASSLLRGSYEQYF. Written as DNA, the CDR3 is TGTGCCAGCAGCTTGTTGCGGGGCTCCTACGAGCAGTACTTC.